One and the same sample provided the 30 T cell receptor beta chains below, sequenced in a study of Graves' ophthalmopathy and Graves' hyperthyroidism. The authors amplified TCR beta CDR3 regions from RNA transcripts. RT-PCR was first run with HTBI primers, then multiplex PCR in a second round. TCRdb called the multiplex PCR reads again in MiXCR, with one record for every CDR3 protein. The sample holds more than 550,000 distinct CDR3 sequences; under 50% are singletons and the top ten take roughly 3%. The sample was peripheral blood. These receptors came from an adult man with Graves' ophthalmopathy.

This clonotype was seen many times. The chain uses TRBV7-8 and TRBJ1-2, with 9 nucleotides matching TRBD1. CDR1 and CDR2 from the germline V gene are SGHVS and FQNEAQ. The CDR3 has 16 amino acids. The ends lost 2 bases at V and 1 base at J; junction bases unmatched: 5. The chain's CDR3 is CASSLNRGRDNYGYTF. CDR3 sequence (DNA): TGTGCCAGCAGCTTAAACAGGGGGCGGGATAACTATGGCTACACCTTC.

This clonotype was seen a few times. The chain combines TRBV7-9 with TRBJ2-7; the match to TRBD1 covers 8 bases. CDR3 size: 17 residues. J gave up 2 bases and V 5 bases, and 14 bases lay outside the gene matches. Germline V CDR1 and CDR2: SEHNR, FQNEAQ (reference sequence). CDR3 in amino acids: CASSNLDRASAPYEQYF. CDR3 in DNA: TGTGCCAGCAGCAACCTGGACAGGGCTTCGGCTCCCTACGAGCAGTACTTC.

This chain links TRBV29-1 with TRBJ2-7; TRBD1 matches 7 bases. The V gene's germline CDR1 is SQVTM and CDR2 ANQGSEA. Trimming took 4 bases from V and 11 from J; bases not matched to a gene: 14. The CDR3 contains 13 residues. CDR3 protein: CSVAGQWNTGEYF. The CDR3, as DNA: TGCAGCGTTGCGGGACAGTGGAACACCGGGGAGTACTTC.

The chain employs TRBV10-3 and TRBJ1-2; TRBD1 is a possible D gene (5 bases). The CDR3 runs to 14 residues. Germline V CDR1 and CDR2: ENHRY, SYGVKD. V lost 2 bases and J lost 4, with 11 bases in between. CDR3 nucleotide sequence: TGTGCCATCAGTGAGGCAGGCAGGGCCTATGGCTACACCTTC. Translating it yields CAISEAGRAYGYTF.

The chain links TRBV7-9 to TRBJ1-3, with TRBD1 as a possible D gene (5 bases). The V and J ends lost 2 bases and 0 bases respectively, with 14 bases between them. The CDR3 runs to 17 residues. Germline CDR1 and CDR2: SEHNR and FQNEAQ (reference sequence). CDR3 amino acids: CASSLRGGTHSGNTIYF. CDR3 in DNA: TGTGCCAGCAGCTTACGCGGGGGGACTCACTCTGGAAACACCATATATTTT.

CDR3 in DNA: TGCGCCAGCACCGAGGGACTAGACTCCTCCTACGAGCAGTACTTC. Protein sequence: CASTEGLDSSYEQYF. The rearrangement joins TRBV5-1 to TRBJ2-7; 8 bases agree with TRBD2. Germline-derived CDR1 and CDR2 are SGHRS and YFSETQ. The CDR3 runs 15 residues. With 6 bases clipped from V and 0 bases from J, the junction kept 8 bases outside the gene matches.

This clonotype was counted at least ten times. The rearrangement joins TRBV25-1 to TRBJ1-1; tentatively, D is TRBD1 (6 bases). V lost 1 base to trimming and J lost 1 base, with 22 bases between them. This CDR3 spans 19 amino acids. The germline gives CDR1 MGHDK, CDR2 SYGVNS. The CDR3 loop reads CASSELVRTDTSANTEAFF. CDR3 DNA sequence: TGTGCCAGCAGTGAATTAGTACGGACAGACACCAGTGCGAACACTGAAGCTTTCTTT.

In this sample, this clonotype turned up a few times. The V call is TRBV2, the J call TRBJ1-3; D is uncertain. This CDR3 contains 14 residues. The germline V gene has CDR1 SNHLY and CDR2 FYNNEI. V was shortened by 2 bases and J by 2 bases, with 7 bases between the two germline ends. CDR3 in amino acids: CASSELRAGNTIYF. CDR3 coding DNA: TGTGCCAGCAGTGAACTCAGAGCTGGAAACACCATATATTTT.

This clonotype showed up many times. V is TRBV2 and J is TRBJ1-4, with a weak D call TRBD1 (6 bases). Germline values: CDR1 SNHLY, CDR2 FYNNEI. Between the trimmed V and J ends, which lost 6 bases and 7 bases, there was a span of 18 bases. The CDR3 contains 15 residues. CDR3 in amino acids: CASRLRQGRSEKLFF. CDR3 nucleotides: TGTGCCAGCAGGCTGAGGCAGGGGCGGAGTGAAAAACTGTTTTTT.

This clonotype was seen repeatedly, ten times or more. The V call is TRBV5-1, the J call TRBJ2-5; 14 bases are shared with TRBD2. With 7 bases clipped from V and 2 bases from J, the junction kept 7 bases outside the gene matches. CDR1 is SGHRS and CDR2 is YFSETQ in the germline V gene. The CDR3 has 16 amino acids. The CDR3 reads CASRTSGGSLQETQYF. The CDR3 nucleotides read TGCGCCAGCCGGACTAGCGGGGGGTCCTTACAAGAGACCCAGTACTTC.

Notes on this clonotype: Lacking the conserved final phenylalanine or tryptophan, this CDR3 likely reflects a read error. No DNA is shown, since the ends of the CDR3 on it are uncertain; the CDR3 is the one TCRdb lists. The chain carries TRBV7-8 and TRBJ1-6; the table's D call, TRBD1, has no DNA check behind it. The CDR3 is 12 residues long, counting both termini. Germline V gene sequence: CDR1 SGHVS, CDR2 FQNEAQ. CDR3 amino acids: CASSTWTGATHS.

This clonotype occurred many times. The chain is built from TRBV6-5 and TRBJ1-1; D unresolved. The CDR3 is 14 residues long. Germline V gives CDR1 MNHEY, CDR2 SVGAGI. V lost 2 bases, J lost 4 bases, and 11 bases lay in between. CDR3 coding DNA: TGTGCCAGCAGTTACGAAAGGATTTTCACTGAAGCTTTCTTT. Its translation: CASSYERIFTEAFF.

This clonotype has at least ten counts. The V gene is TRBV7-8, the J gene TRBJ1-6; a weak D match, TRBD1 (5 bases). V was shortened by 1 base and J by 6 bases, with 7 bases between the two germline ends. The CDR3 runs 14 residues. The germline gives CDR1 SGHVS, CDR2 FQNEAQ. The CDR3 nucleotides are TGTGCCAGCAGCTTAGGCAGGGTTAATTCACCCCTCCACTTT. Protein: CASSLGRVNSPLHF.

This clonotype appeared many times. The chain joins TRBV7-2 to TRBJ2-7; 9 nucleotides align to TRBD2. Germline V gene data show CDR1 as SGHTA and CDR2 as FQGNSA. The CDR3 is made up of 15 amino acids. Germline trimming cut 4 bases from V and 2 bases from J; bases unmatched to any gene: 6. CDR3 amino acids: CASSYVVAGAYEQYF. The DNA of the CDR3 is TGTGCCAGCAGCTATGTTGTAGCGGGGGCCTACGAGCAGTACTTC.

This chain uses TRBV2 with TRBJ1-1; D unresolved. Per germline, CDR1 SNHLY and CDR2 FYNNEI. The V end was cut by 3 bases, the J end by 1 base, with 9 bases between. CDR3 length: 14 amino acids. Written as DNA, the CDR3 is TGTGCCAGCAGTGAGCGCGGATCGAACACTGAAGCTTTCTTT. Translated, it gives CASSERGSNTEAFF.

The chain employs TRBV30 and TRBJ2-7; 7 nucleotides align to TRBD1. This CDR3 region has 14 residues. J gave up 1 base and V 3 bases, and 6 bases lay outside the gene matches. Germline V gene lookup returns CDR1 GTSNPN and CDR2 SVGIG (reference sequence). Written as DNA, the CDR3 is TGTGCCTGGAGGAAGACAGGGACATCCTACGAGCAGTACTTC. Amino acids: CAWRKTGTSYEQYF.

This clonotype appeared many times. The rearrangement joins TRBV20-1 to TRBJ1-2; no clear D gene. Germline CDR1 reads DFQATT; CDR2 reads SNEGSKA (reference sequence). The CDR3 runs 13 residues. V lost 6 bases and J lost 3, with 14 bases in between. The CDR3 is CSAPPLTDYGYTF. The CDR3 bases are TGCAGTGCCCCTCCCCTGACGGACTATGGCTACACCTTC.

The chain carries TRBV5-4 and TRBJ1-1; 8 bases map to TRBD1. This CDR3 comprises 15 residues. CDR1 is SGHNT and CDR2 is YYREEE in the germline V gene (reference sequence). With 4 bases clipped from V and 0 bases from J, the junction kept 5 bases outside the gene matches. CDR3 protein: CASSIPGQVNTEAFF. In nucleotides, the CDR3 is TGTGCCAGCAGCATACCGGGACAGGTGAACACTGAAGCTTTCTTT.

This clonotype occurred many times. J is TRBJ1-5 and V is TRBV10-3, with TRBD1 identical over 8 bases. This CDR3 region has 15 residues. V dropped 6 bases and J dropped 1; count of bases not matched to a gene: 5. Germline V gives CDR1 ENHRY, CDR2 SYGVKD. The CDR3 nucleotides are TGTGCCATCAGCGAGGGACAGGCCAGCAATCAGCCCCAGCATTTT. This sequence encodes CAISEGQASNQPQHF.

The rearrangement links TRBV7-2 to TRBJ1-1; tentatively, D is TRBD1 (5 bases). CDR1 and CDR2 from the germline V gene are SGHTA and FQGNSA. Trimming stripped 5 bases from V and 4 bases from J, with 17 bases between. CDR3 size: 15 residues. CDR3 nucleotide sequence: TGTGCCAGCAGCCACCTAGTGGGGGGGAGCACTGAAGCTTTCTTT. Protein sequence: CASSHLVGGSTEAFF.

V is TRBV7-2 and J is TRBJ2-5; 7 bases are a match to TRBD1. The length of the CDR3 is 16 residues. J was trimmed by 0 bases and V by 5 bases; bases with no gene match: 9. Germline CDR1 and CDR2: SGHTA and FQGNSA. The CDR3 nucleotides are TGTGCCAGCAGCATAGGGGGCGGGCTCAACCAAGAGACCCAGTACTTC. Protein product: CASSIGGGLNQETQYF. Together with reference TRBV7-2 and TRBJ2-5, the CDR3 gives the full variable domain: GAGVSQSPSNKVTEKGKDVELRCDPISGHTALYWYRQSLGQGLEFLIYFQGNSAPDKSGLPSDRFSAERTGGSVSTLTIQRTQQEDSAVYLCASSIGGGLNQETQYFGPGTRLLVL.

This clonotype was counted many times. For the CDR3, the DNA is TGTGCCATCAGCCGGGCTAGCGAGGGCACCGGGGAGCTGTTTTTT. Residues: CAISRASEGTGELFF. The chain couples TRBV10-3 to TRBJ2-2, with D perhaps matching TRBD2 (6 bases). CDR1 and CDR2 from the germline V gene are ENHRY and SYGVKD. The V gene lost 6 bases and the J gene lost 4 bases, with 15 bases spanning the gap. CDR3 length equals 15 residues.

This clonotype appeared a few times. V gene TRBV4-2 combines with J gene TRBJ2-7, with TRBD2 matching over 11 bases. This CDR3 contains 16 residues. Trimming took 1 base from V and 7 from J; bases not matched to a gene: 9. CDR1 is LGHNA, CDR2 YNFKEQ, per germline. CDR3 nucleotides: TGTGCCAGCAGCCAAGCTCCGACTAGCGGGATGGGTGAGCAGTACTTC. Its translation: CASSQAPTSGMGEQYF.

This clonotype occurred many times. This chain joins TRBV9 and TRBJ2-7; D possibly corresponds to TRBD2 (7 bases). Germline-derived CDR1 and CDR2 are SGDLS and YYNGEE. The CDR3 contains 14 residues. The germline V and J ends were trimmed by 4 bases and 5 bases, with 16 bases remaining between them. The CDR3 DNA is TGTGCCAGCAGCCCGTCCGGGGGGCAGGACGAGCAGTACTTC. Translated, it gives CASSPSGGQDEQYF.

The J gene is TRBJ2-2, the V gene TRBV10-3; weak D call: TRBD1 (6 bases). Between the trimmed V and J ends, which lost 6 bases and 2 bases, there was a span of 16 bases. The germline CDR1 and CDR2 sequences are ENHRY and SYGVKD. There are 16 residues in the CDR3. CDR3 residues: CAIRMDSSGNTGELFF. The CDR3 coding sequence is TGTGCCATCAGGATGGACAGCTCTGGAAACACCGGGGAGCTGTTTTTT.

This clonotype was counted between two and nine times. The J gene is TRBJ2-7, the V gene TRBV11-2, with D possibly being TRBD1 or TRBD2 (6 bases each). Germline V lookup: CDR1 SGHAT, CDR2 FQNNGV. This CDR3 has 16 residues. The ends were cut back, 1 base at V and 0 bases at J, with 13 bases in the middle. CDR3 bases: TGTGCCAGCAGCTTAGGATACGGGGGCCGCTCCTACGAGCAGTACTTC. It encodes CASSLGYGGRSYEQYF.

This clonotype was recorded at least ten times. V and J are TRBV10-3 and TRBJ1-4; maybe TRBD1 (6 bases). V was trimmed by 6 bases and J by 7 bases, leaving 9 bases between them. CDR3 length: 12 residues. Germline V CDR1 and CDR2: ENHRY, SYGVKD. The CDR3 loop reads CAIRMDSEKLFF. The CDR3 region has the DNA TGTGCCATCAGGATGGACAGTGAAAAACTGTTTTTT.

The CDR3 sequence: CATSSPGTGLYGYTF. The CDR3 region has the DNA TGTGCCACCAGCAGTCCCGGGACAGGGTTGTATGGCTACACCTTC. V gene TRBV15 combines with J gene TRBJ1-2, with 9 bases identical to TRBD1. J lost 5 bases, V lost 3 bases, and 7 bases had no gene match. CDR3 size: 15 residues. Germline assignment: CDR1 LNHNV and CDR2 YYDKDF (reference sequence).

The CDR3 DNA follows: TGTGCCAGCAGTTACTCGAAGGGGGTGGACTATGGCTACACCTTC. This translates into CASSYSKGVDYGYTF. V usage is TRBV6-6 and J usage is TRBJ1-2; TRBD1 is a possible D gene (6 bases). Germline V lookup: CDR1 MNHNY, CDR2 SVGAGI (reference sequence). V gave up 0 bases and J gave up 3 bases, with 11 bases separating them. There are 15 residues in the CDR3.

In the case of this clonotype: The germline gene is not matched at one end of the junction; a read error may be the cause. This chain links TRBV11-2 with TRBJ1-2; 9 nucleotides line up with TRBD1. The germline CDR1 and CDR2 sequences are SGHAT and FQNNGV. CDR3 length: 14 amino acids. The CDR3 nucleotides read TGTGCCAGCAGCCGATCACAGGGGGCAAGTGGCTACGCCTTC. Its translation: CASSRSQGASGYAF.